These T cell receptor beta chains were read from a single sample in a study of T cell responses to AZD1222 COVID-19 vaccine. Assay: immunoSEQ multiplex PCR; the TCRdb copy retains only in-frame clones and omits some. Here the sample spans some 150,000 clones, more than 80% being singletons. The starting material was peripheral blood, obtained on day 0 of AZD1222 vaccination. These receptors were taken from an adult in good health. CDR3s leave out the opening cysteine and the closing phenylalanine or tryptophan. A D gene is named only where the DNA matches it firmly. The size of a clone is reported for some rows only, either as once, few or many, or as a class for expanded clones.

j_call v_call clone_size d_call cdr3_aa
TRBJ2-2 TRBV7-2 . TRBD2 ASSSLAGAGELF
TRBJ2-1 TRBV7-8 . TRBD1 ASSVTTGVNHEQF
TRBJ1-3 TRBV9 . . ASSVMGQGGNTIY
TRBJ2-1 TRBV9 . TRBD1 ASSPQGASYNEQF
TRBJ1-2 TRBV7-2 few . ASSFGARRGYT
TRBJ1-1 TRBV2 . . ASSEAENTEAF
TRBJ1-1 TRBV7-9 . . ASSYPTEAF
TRBJ2-7 TRBV7-3 . . ASSLTPRGLNEQY
TRBJ1-5 TRBV18 once TRBD1 ASSPDRDQPQH
TRBJ1-6 TRBV15 . TRBD1 ATSRDKGAGTPLH
TRBJ2-7 TRBV6-2/TRBV6-3 . . ASSLPGLHYEQY
TRBJ2-7 TRBV7-9 . . ASSFDGWGVEQY
TRBJ1-3 TRBV4-2 once TRBD1 ASSQDLVQWTGISGNTIY
TRBJ2-3 TRBV24-1 . . APRGGGTDTQY
TRBJ1-4 TRBV5-6 . TRBD1 ASSLPWTGAKEKLF
TRBJ1-3 TRBV4-2 . . ASSQDQPGSGNTIY
TRBJ1-6 TRBV30 . . ACRESSYNSPLH
TRBJ1-1 TRBV7-9 . . ASRVGELNTEAF
TRBJ2-7 TRBV5-4 . TRBD1 ASSHGGRGYEQY
TRBJ2-7 TRBV20-1 . TRBD1 SASAPRGLGEQY
TRBJ2-1 TRBV19 . TRBD2 ASTTGAGVNEQF
TRBJ1-1 TRBV9 . TRBD1 ASSVDGTGSPEAF
TRBJ1-1 TRBV4-2 once TRBD1 ASSQEPGGLTEAF
TRBJ1-2 TRBV12-3/TRBV12-4 . . ASKDGGPSGYT
TRBJ1-2 TRBV5-1 . . ASSLTGLNGYT
TRBJ2-1 TRBV5-1 few . ASSGSGLVGDEQF
TRBJ2-5 TRBV9 . . ASSVGGEETQY
TRBJ2-1 TRBV5-4 . . ASRQGLPIYNEQF
TRBJ1-2 TRBV4-3 . . ASSQDNPGLSYGYT
TRBJ1-5 TRBV19 once . ASSLLLGRATQPQH
TRBJ2-2 TRBV5-1 . . ASSFGLDTGELF
TRBJ1-1 TRBV5-1 . TRBD1 ASSYRQGGPEAF
TRBJ2-3 TRBV7-9 . TRBD2 ASSLTLTSGGQDTQY
TRBJ2-3 TRBV6-1 . TRBD2 ASSGAGAGGPDTQY
TRBJ2-4 TRBV28 . . ASSPWGDPKGIQY
TRBJ2-1 TRBV7-3 . . ASSLKGGTLNEQF
TRBJ1-1 TRBV6-1 . . ASSPGRGTEAF
TRBJ2-7 TRBV19 . TRBD1 ATLREQGRRTYEQY
TRBJ2-2 TRBV6-2/TRBV6-3 . TRBD2 ASSSGRESTGELF
TRBJ2-2 TRBV5-5 few TRBD1 ASSPGTGFVGELF
TRBJ2-3 TRBV7-2 . . ASSPVASDTQY
TRBJ1-6 TRBV18 . . ATHAGGAYNSPLH
TRBJ2-5 TRBV7-8 . . ASSLPGLQEETQY
TRBJ1-2 TRBV7-9 . . ASSSLTVNYGYT
TRBJ2-3 TRBV5-4 . . ASSSGGIGTDTQY
TRBJ1-2 TRBV7-9 . TRBD1 ASSPTGEGGYT
TRBJ1-1 TRBV3-1/TRBV3-2 once . ASSPQTGGNTEAF
TRBJ2-2 TRBV2 . . ASNPRGPRDTGELF
TRBJ1-5 TRBV30 . . AWSVGGNQPQH
TRBJ2-7 TRBV28 once . ASSEGVSPYEQY
TRBJ1-3 TRBV30 . . AWSVGGIGNTIY